Detailed here is one T cell receptor beta chain. V lost 6 bases and J 2 bases, leaving 11 bases between the germline ends. CDR1 and CDR2 from the germline V gene are ENHRY and SYGVKD. The CDR3 is 14 residues long. The record originates from a study of blood T cell repertoires in COVID-19. Only in-frame clones appear in the TCRdb table, and some are missing; sequencing was by immunoSEQ multiplex PCR. The sample yields fewer than 90,000 clones, 90% to 95% seen once. Material for sequencing was peripheral blood. The chain uses TRBV10-3 and TRBJ2-1; D is possibly TRBD1 (6 bases). The TCR comes from a human donor with active COVID-19. The donor label of this sample is uncertain. CDR3 bases: TGTGCCATCAGGTCGGACAGCCCCTACAATGAGCAGTTCTTC. This translates into CAIRSDSPYNEQFF.